These 25 T cell receptor beta chains share one sample of origin, sequenced in a study of blood T cell repertoires in COVID-19. TCRdb's table, derived via immunoSEQ multiplex PCR, lists solely in-frame clones and lacks some. Among some 11,000 clones listed, approximately 89% were seen once. Sample: peripheral blood. These receptors were collected from a human donor in a cohort sampled during active COVID-19.

The chain carries TRBV9 and TRBJ2-7; D possibly corresponds to TRBD2 (6 bases). There are 15 residues in the CDR3. V was clipped by 2 bases and J by 2 bases, with 14 bases between them. The germline V gene encodes CDR1 SGDLS and CDR2 YYNGEE. DNA of the CDR3: TGTGCCAGCAGCGTTCGGGGGAGCGAGACCTACGAGCAGTACTTC. Amino acids: CASSVRGSETYEQYF.

CDR3 amino acids: CASSLRLGTDYEKLFF. The DNA for the CDR3 is TGTGCCAGCAGTTTGAGATTAGGGACAGACTATGAAAAACTGTTTTTT. The chain has TRBV28 and TRBJ1-4; 7 bases align to TRBD1. Germline V lookup: CDR1 MDHEN, CDR2 SYDVKM. The trim removed 3 bases at V and 6 bases at J, leaving 10 bases unmatched. The CDR3 loop spans 16 amino acids.

The chain uses TRBV7-9 and TRBJ2-1; D unresolved. CDR3 length: 14 residues. Deletions cut 1 base from V and 9 bases from J, with 13 bases between. Germline V gene sequence: CDR1 SEHNR, CDR2 FQNEAQ (reference sequence). The CDR3 reads CASSLVSSAIEQFF. Written as DNA, the CDR3 is TGTGCCAGCAGCTTAGTCTCGAGCGCGATTGAGCAGTTCTTC.

The rearrangement links TRBV27 to TRBJ2-1; 10 nucleotides match TRBD2. CDR1 is MNHEY, CDR2 SMNVEV, per germline (reference sequence). The CDR3 runs to 13 residues. The V and J ends lost 5 bases and 9 bases, in that order; junction bases with no gene match: 4. As DNA, the CDR3 is TGTGCCAGCAGTGGGACTAGCGAAGGTGAGCAGTTCTTC. Amino acid sequence: CASSGTSEGEQFF.

This clone was seen once. This chain links TRBV4-1 with TRBJ2-3; D perhaps matches TRBD2 (6 bases). Germline CDR1 and CDR2: MGHRA and YSYEKL. Trimming cost V 3 bases and J 3 bases, with 19 bases left between them. This CDR3 comprises 17 residues. CDR3 in DNA: TGCGCCAGCAGCCATCCCCTCTGGGGGGAACGGACAGATACGCAGTATTTT. Translating it yields CASSHPLWGERTDTQYF.

This chain links TRBV5-1 with TRBJ2-7; 12 nucleotides line up with TRBD2. This CDR3 region has 17 residues. Germline CDR1 SGHRS, CDR2 YFSETQ. V lost 4 bases to trimming and J lost 1 base; unmatched junction nucleotides: 9. In nucleotides, the CDR3 is TGCGCCAGCAGCCTCGGACTAGCGGGAAAAAGATCCTACGAGCAGTACTTC. This gives the protein CASSLGLAGKRSYEQYF.

V and J are TRBV10-3 and TRBJ2-1, with TRBD2 matching over 9 bases. The germline V gene has CDR1 ENHRY and CDR2 SYGVKD. The CDR3 runs to 16 residues. J lost 6 bases, V lost 5 bases, and 11 bases had no gene match. The CDR3 is CAISPLGGRGRNEQFF. CDR3 in DNA: TGTGCCATCAGTCCACTGGGCGGGAGGGGTCGCAATGAGCAGTTCTTC.

The chain is built from TRBV5-4 and TRBJ2-1; 9 nucleotides match TRBD2. The germline V gene encodes CDR1 SGHNT and CDR2 YYREEE (reference sequence). The CDR3 loop spans 15 amino acids. Trimming took 4 bases from V and 7 from J; bases not matched to a gene: 9. The CDR3 protein is CASSQNSGSGNEQFF. In nucleotides, the CDR3 is TGTGCCAGCAGCCAAAATAGCGGGAGCGGGAATGAGCAGTTCTTC.

CDR3 sequence reads: CRAGQANTEAFF. CDR3 nucleotides: TGCAGGGCCGGACAGGCGAACACTGAAGCTTTCTTT. This chain uses TRBV29-1 with TRBJ1-1; 7 bases are a match to TRBD1. Germline values: CDR1 SQVTM, CDR2 ANQGSEA. The CDR3 is 12 amino acids.

The chain couples TRBV7-2 to TRBJ2-5, with TRBD2 matching 7 bases. CDR1 SGHTA and CDR2 FQGNSA come from the germline V gene. J gave up 5 bases and V 5 bases, and 11 bases lay outside the gene matches. This CDR3 contains 15 residues. The CDR3 is CASSPPAGESETQYF. The CDR3 DNA is TGTGCCAGCAGCCCACCGGCGGGGGAGAGTGAGACCCAGTACTTC.

The chain joins TRBV7-9 to TRBJ2-1; 7 bases line up with TRBD2. Germline CDR1 reads SEHNR; CDR2 reads FQNEAQ (reference sequence). After removal of 10 bases from V and 5 bases from J, the junction contained 11 bases not matched to a gene. The CDR3 runs 14 residues. The CDR3: CAIRGGSANNEQFF. DNA for the CDR3: TGTGCCATCCGAGGCGGGAGTGCCAACAATGAGCAGTTCTTC.

V is TRBV7-8 and J is TRBJ1-1, with D maybe TRBD1 (6 bases). Germline V lookup: CDR1 SGHVS, CDR2 FQNEAQ. Trimming removed 4 bases at V and 5 bases at J, with 11 bases between. The CDR3 sequence is 13 residues long. The CDR3 sequence: CASSSQGDTEAFF. As DNA, the CDR3 is TGTGCCAGCAGCTCACAGGGAGATACTGAAGCTTTCTTT.

The V call is TRBV7-8, the J call TRBJ1-2; tentative D call: TRBD1 (6 bases). CDR3 size: 17 residues. Deletions cut 5 bases from V and 0 bases from J, with 19 bases between. Germline V gene data show CDR1 as SGHVS and CDR2 as FQNEAQ. Here the CDR3 DNA reads TGTGCCAGCAGCCCCGGGACAATATCGGCAGCTAACTATGGCTACACCTTC. Amino acids: CASSPGTISAANYGYTF.

The gene calls are TRBV28 and TRBJ1-1; 7 bases match TRBD1. Germline V gene data show CDR1 as MDHEN and CDR2 as SYDVKM. The CDR3 sequence is 15 residues long. J was trimmed by 0 bases and V by 6 bases; bases with no gene match: 7. CDR3 coding DNA: TGTGCCAGCAGGCGGACAGGTCTCATGAACACTGAAGCTTTCTTT. Protein: CASRRTGLMNTEAFF.

The chain carries TRBV4-1 and TRBJ2-1; 9 bases align to TRBD2. Trimming took 0 bases from V and 5 from J; bases not matched to a gene: 5. This CDR3 comprises 16 residues. Germline V gives CDR1 MGHRA, CDR2 YSYEKL. DNA for the CDR3: TGCGCCAGCAGCCAAGAGCTAGCGGGACTCGACAATGAGCAGTTCTTC. As protein: CASSQELAGLDNEQFF.

V and J are TRBV4-3 and TRBJ2-7; 9 bases align to TRBD1. The CDR3 spans 13 residues. CDR1 and CDR2 (germline): LGHNA, YSLEER. The V gene end was trimmed by 5 bases and the J gene end by 5 bases; junction bases not matched to a gene: 4. DNA of the CDR3: TGCGCCAGCAGCAAACGACAGGGGGACGAGCAGTACTTC. Amino acids: CASSKRQGDEQYF.

This sequence joins TRBV6-5 and TRBJ2-7; the D gene is possibly TRBD2 (6 bases). V was clipped by 6 bases and J by 3 bases, with 18 bases between them. This CDR3 comprises 15 residues. In germline, CDR1 is MNHEY, CDR2 SVGAGI. The CDR3: CASSSRASANYEQYF. DNA for the CDR3: TGTGCCAGCAGCTCCCGGGCTAGCGCAAACTACGAGCAGTACTTC.

This CDR3 is CASSQNGRAEAFF. The CDR3 DNA sequence: TGTGCCAGCAGCCAAAATGGCAGAGCGGAAGCTTTCTTT. The chain combines TRBV3-1 (or the pseudogene TRBV3-2) with TRBJ1-1; D call uncertain. The germline V gene encodes CDR1 LGHDT and CDR2 YNNKEL (reference sequence). Trimming cost V 2 bases and J 8 bases, with 12 bases left between them. The CDR3 runs 13 residues.

The chain employs TRBV4-3 and TRBJ1-3; no reliable D call. The CDR3 contains 15 residues. Trimming took 0 bases from V and 2 from J, leaving 8 bases between them. Germline values: CDR1 LGHNA, CDR2 YSLEER. CDR3 DNA sequence: TGCGCCAGCAGCCAAGACAGTGGCCCTGGAAACACCATATATTTT. It codes for CASSQDSGPGNTIYF.

The CDR3 is CASSPMTENTEAFF. The CDR3 DNA sequence: TGTGCCAGCTCACCTATGACAGAGAACACTGAAGCTTTCTTT. This chain links TRBV18 with TRBJ1-1; a possible D gene is TRBD1 (5 bases). Trimming cost V 3 bases and J 1 base, with 9 bases left between them. Germline V gene sequence: CDR1 KGHSH, CDR2 LQKENI. CDR3 length: 14 residues.

The J gene is TRBJ2-7, the V gene TRBV28; D unresolved. The ends were cut back, 8 bases at V and 4 bases at J, with 15 bases in the middle. Germline lookup yields CDR1 MDHEN and CDR2 SYDVKM. The CDR3 spans 13 residues. In DNA, the CDR3 is TGTGCCAGCGCCGACGGAGTCACGTACGAGCAGTACTTC. This codes for CASADGVTYEQYF.

This clone was counted between two and nine times. The V gene is TRBV29-1, the J gene TRBJ2-2; possible D gene TRBD2, 6 bases. V gave up 4 bases and J gave up 1 base, with 7 bases separating them. This CDR3 region has 13 residues. Germline V lookup: CDR1 SQVTM, CDR2 ANQGSEA. The CDR3 spells CSVGGVNTGELFF. The CDR3 nucleotides are TGCAGCGTTGGCGGGGTGAACACCGGGGAGCTGTTTTTT.

V is TRBV6-2 or TRBV6-3 and J is TRBJ2-3; 7 nucleotides agree with TRBD2. Looked up from germline, CDR1 is MNHEY and CDR2 is SVGEGT. The V segment lost 2 bases and the J segment 6 bases; nucleotides outside the gene matches: 23. The CDR3 spans 20 residues. CDR3 amino acids: CASSYDFSSWASGEGDTQYF. CDR3 nucleotide sequence: TGTGCCAGCAGTTACGATTTTTCATCCTGGGCTAGCGGAGAGGGGGATACGCAGTATTTT.

The chain combines TRBV10-2 with TRBJ1-2; D might be TRBD1 (5 bases). This CDR3 has 12 amino acids. CDR1 and CDR2 from the germline V gene are WSHSY and SAAADI. V was cut by 10 bases and J by 5 bases, with 14 bases left in between. The CDR3 DNA is TGCGCCACCGCGGGGACGGATTATGGCTACACCTTC. This gives the protein CATAGTDYGYTF.

The CDR3 DNA follows: TGTGCCAGCAGCCTCGTCGGGGAGGGGGCCTACGAGCAGTACTTC. The encoded protein is CASSLVGEGAYEQYF. The chain is built from TRBV3-1 (or the pseudogene TRBV3-2) and TRBJ2-7; weak D call: TRBD2 (7 bases). In germline, CDR1 is LGHDT, CDR2 YNNKEL (reference sequence). V lost 4 bases and J lost 2, with 15 bases in between. This CDR3 comprises 15 residues.